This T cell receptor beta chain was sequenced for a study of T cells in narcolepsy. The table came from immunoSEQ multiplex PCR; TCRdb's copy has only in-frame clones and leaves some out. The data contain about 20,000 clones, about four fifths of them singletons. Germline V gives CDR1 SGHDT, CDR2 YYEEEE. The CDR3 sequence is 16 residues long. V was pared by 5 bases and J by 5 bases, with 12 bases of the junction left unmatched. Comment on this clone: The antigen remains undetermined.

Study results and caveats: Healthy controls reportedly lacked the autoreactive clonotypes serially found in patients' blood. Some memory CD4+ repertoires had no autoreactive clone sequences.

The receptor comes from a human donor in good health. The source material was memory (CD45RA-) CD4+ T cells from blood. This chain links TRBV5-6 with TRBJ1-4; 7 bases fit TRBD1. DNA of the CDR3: TGTGCCAGCAGGCCCGGTGGAGGGGGCGGAAATGAAAAACTGTTTTTT. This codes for CASRPGGGGGNEKLFF.